These 20 T cell receptor beta chains came from one sample sequenced in a study of blood T cells in healthy people across ages. Primed by a sample-barcoded 5' primer and a J-beta primer mix, a second PCR proceeded for about 6 to 12 cycles. One entry per CDR3 protein results from TCRdb running MiXCR on the 5' RACE reads. The sample holds fewer than 800,000 distinct CDR3 sequences, roughly 20% seen once. The sequencing input was blood. The receptors stem from a man between 65 and 80 years old in good health.

This clonotype was observed a few times. This chain uses TRBV20-1 with TRBJ2-7, with D unresolved. There are 14 residues in the CDR3. Trimming took 0 bases from V and 3 from J, leaving 12 bases between them. CDR1 is DFQATT and CDR2 is SNEGSKA in the germline V gene (reference sequence). CDR3: CSARDAASLYEQYF. The CDR3 DNA follows: TGCAGTGCTAGAGATGCTGCCTCTCTCTACGAGCAGTACTTC.

The V and J genes are TRBV11-2 and TRBJ2-5; TRBD1 matches 9 bases. Near its end, the DNA agrees better with TRBJ2-7, so the J call may be wrong. Germline V CDR1 and CDR2: SGHAT, FQNNGV. The CDR3 is 17 residues long. This CDR3 reads CASSPILGQGTLGEQYF. The DNA for the CDR3 is TGTGCCAGCAGCCCAATCCTCGGACAGGGGACTTTAGGCGAGCAGTACTTC.

This clonotype occurred a few times. The chain is built from TRBV18 and TRBJ2-3; D gene ambiguous. There are 14 residues in the CDR3. Trimming left V 8 bases short and J 0 bases short, with 12 bases between. CDR1 and CDR2 from the germline V gene are KGHSH and LQKENI. In DNA, the CDR3 is TGTGCCAGCGCAAAAGGGCCCAGCACAGATACGCAGTATTTT. Protein sequence: CASAKGPSTDTQYF.

This clonotype was detected only a few times. The J gene is TRBJ1-1, the V gene TRBV29-1, with D uncertain. Germline values: CDR1 SQVTM, CDR2 ANQGSEA. The CDR3 is 13 residues long. Deletions cut 4 bases from V and 6 bases from J, with 15 bases between. As DNA, the CDR3 is TGCAGCGTTGTCCAAGCCACTGGAGCTGAAGCTTTCTTT. Protein sequence: CSVVQATGAEAFF.

This clonotype was picked up a small number of times. The CDR3 is CSVEGLAGGRDEQYF. The CDR3 DNA is TGCAGCGTTGAAGGACTAGCGGGAGGTCGGGACGAGCAGTACTTC. The chain is built from TRBV29-1 and TRBJ2-7, with 13 bases identical to TRBD2. The germline V gene has CDR1 SQVTM and CDR2 ANQGSEA. The CDR3 runs to 15 residues. J was trimmed by 5 bases and V by 1 base; bases with no gene match: 5.

V usage is TRBV20-1 and J usage is TRBJ2-1, with D perhaps matching TRBD1 or TRBD2 (5 bases each). This CDR3 region has 11 residues. From germline, CDR1 is DFQATT and CDR2 SNEGSKA (reference sequence). Trimming took 7 bases from V and 7 from J, leaving 11 bases between them. CDR3 sequence reads: CSVLGDNEQFF. CDR3 DNA sequence: TGCAGTGTCCTGGGGGATAATGAGCAGTTCTTC.

This clonotype has more than one count but fewer than ten. One end of the junction does not line up with germline, which may come from a read error. This chain uses TRBV5-1 with TRBJ2-5; no clear D gene. Germline CDR1 SGHRS, CDR2 YFSETQ. The CDR3 is made up of 11 amino acids. The CDR3 DNA reads as TGCGCCAGCGGCTTGGACGAGACCCAGTACTTC. Translated: CASGLDETQYF.

This clonotype occurred a few times. The CDR3 sequence is CASSLDGRRDSPLHF. The CDR3 DNA is TGTGCCAGCAGCTTAGACGGGCGCAGGGATTCACCCCTCCACTTT. The chain carries TRBV7-9 and TRBJ1-6; D is perhaps TRBD1 (5 bases). This CDR3 has 15 amino acids. Trimming pared 1 base from V and 8 bases from J, leaving 12 bases between. Germline V lookup: CDR1 SEHNR, CDR2 FQNEAQ (reference sequence).

Only a few counts were recorded for this clonotype. The V gene is TRBV7-2, the J gene TRBJ2-5; 11 bases match TRBD2. Near its end, the DNA agrees better with TRBJ2-1, so the J call may be wrong. This CDR3 spans 15 amino acids. Germline lookup yields CDR1 SGHTA and CDR2 FQGNSA. CDR3 residues: CASSILAGVYNEQFF. Written as DNA, the CDR3 is TGTGCCAGCAGCATACTAGCGGGAGTCTACAATGAGCAGTTCTTC.

The chain uses TRBV20-1 and TRBJ2-5, with D perhaps TRBD2 (6 bases). The J call may not be correct, given that the DNA end is closer to TRBJ2-1. CDR3 size: 15 residues. Germline loops: CDR1 DFQATT, CDR2 SNEGSKA (reference sequence). The CDR3 spells CSASGGSGTSGEQFF. As DNA, the CDR3 is TGCAGTGCTAGCGGTGGTAGCGGAACCTCGGGAGAGCAGTTCTTC.

The sample holds a few counts of this clonotype. This CDR3 fails to terminate in the conserved phenylalanine or tryptophan, so it likely reflects a read error. The J gene is TRBJ2-4, the V gene TRBV20-1, with D unclear. This CDR3 contains 13 residues. The germline gives CDR1 DFQATT, CDR2 SNEGSKA (reference sequence). The V end lost 0 bases, the J end lost 4 bases, and 7 bases lay between the germline ends. CDR3 in amino acids: CSARDLKKNIQYL. CDR3 coding DNA: TGCAGTGCTAGAGATCTGAAGAAAAACATTCAGTACCTC.

This clonotype was seen a handful of times. The V and J genes are TRBV10-1 and TRBJ2-2; D is undetermined. This CDR3 comprises 12 residues. Deletions cut 7 bases from V and 7 bases from J, with 10 bases between. Germline V gene lookup returns CDR1 WNHNN and CDR2 SYGVQD (reference sequence). CDR3 loop: CASMDPGGELFF. In DNA, the CDR3 is TGCGCCAGCATGGACCCGGGCGGGGAGCTGTTTTTT.

This clonotype has a handful of counts. The V gene is TRBV7-3, the J gene TRBJ2-5; D may be TRBD1 or TRBD2 (5 bases each). CDR1 and CDR2 from the germline V gene are SGHTA and FQGTGA. The CDR3 spans 13 residues. Trimming removed 3 bases at V and 4 bases at J, with 9 bases between. CDR3 bases: TGTGCCAGCAGCTTCGGGGCGCGAGAGACCCAGTACTTC. It specifies CASSFGARETQYF.

This clonotype was recorded a few times. The chain has TRBV20-1 and TRBJ2-1, with D uncertain. Deletions cut 3 bases from V and 2 bases from J, with 14 bases between. Looked up from germline, CDR1 is DFQATT and CDR2 is SNEGSKA (reference sequence). CDR3 size: 15 residues. The CDR3 region is CSASTIEFPYNEQFF. As DNA, the CDR3 is TGCAGTGCTAGCACCATAGAGTTTCCCTACAATGAGCAGTTCTTC.

The chain combines TRBV20-1 with TRBJ2-3; 7 nucleotides match TRBD1. Germline V gene data show CDR1 as DFQATT and CDR2 as SNEGSKA (reference sequence). This CDR3 spans 13 amino acids. Trimming removed 5 bases from V and 2 bases from J; junction bases left unmatched: 4. The chain's CDR3 is CSAGDSPTDTQYF. CDR3 bases: TGCAGTGCTGGGGACAGCCCCACAGATACGCAGTATTTT.

The table lists this clonotype with many counts. The genes are TRBV29-1 and TRBJ2-5; D is unclear. CDR3 length equals 11 residues. Trimming shortened V by 7 bases and J by 5 bases, and 11 bases separated the two germline ends. CDR1 and CDR2 from the germline V gene are SQVTM and ANQGSEA. The CDR3 bases are TGCAGCGCTAAGGGTAGGGAGACCCAGTACTTC. It encodes CSAKGRETQYF.

CDR3 coding DNA: TGTGCCAGCAGTGAGATGGCGGATGCAACTAATGAAAAACTGTTTTTT. This codes for CASSEMADATNEKLFF. The V and J genes are TRBV6-1 and TRBJ1-4; D is ambiguous. V was clipped by 3 bases and J by 0 bases, with 11 bases between them. The CDR3 loop spans 16 amino acids. The germline V gene has CDR1 MNHNS and CDR2 SASEGT.

The rearrangement uses TRBV5-5 and TRBJ1-5; TRBD1 matches 7 bases. The junction had 10 bases not matched to a gene; V was cut back by 5 bases and J by 2 bases. The CDR3 length is 16 residues. CDR1 and CDR2 (germline): SGHKS, YYEKEE (reference sequence). Here the CDR3 DNA reads TGTGCCAGCAGTGCAGCTACAGGGGTCCGCAATCAGCCCCAGCATTTT. Amino acids: CASSAATGVRNQPQHF. Combining the CDR3 with reference TRBV5-5 and TRBJ1-5 gives the whole variable domain DAGVTQSPTHLIKTRGQQVTLRCSPISGHKSVSWYQQVLGQGPQFIFQYYEKEERGRGNFPDRFSARQFPNYSSELNVNALLLGDSALYLCASSAATGVRNQPQHFGDGTRLSIL.

This clonotype was counted a few times. This chain links TRBV29-1 with TRBJ2-5; TRBD1 or TRBD2 may be the D gene (5 bases each). V lost 5 bases and J 2 bases, leaving 12 bases between the germline ends. CDR3 size: 13 residues. From germline, CDR1 is SQVTM and CDR2 ANQGSEA. The CDR3 nucleotides read TGCAGCGTTATATCGGGACCACAAGAGACCCAGTACTTC. This encodes CSVISGPQETQYF.

In its sample, this clonotype was seen a few times. This chain links TRBV2 with TRBJ2-5; D could derive from TRBD1 or TRBD2 (7 bases each). In germline, CDR1 is SNHLY, CDR2 FYNNEI. CDR3 length equals 18 residues. Trimming took 4 bases from V and 2 from J, leaving 23 bases between them. CDR3 amino acids: CASSAFRDRGLEQETQYF. CDR3 DNA sequence: TGTGCCAGCAGTGCGTTCCGGGACAGAGGACTAGAACAAGAGACCCAGTACTTC. The full variable domain, its missing parts supplied by reference TRBV2 and TRBJ2-5, is EPEVTQTPSHQVTQMGQEVILRCVPISNHLYFYWYRQILGQKVEFLVSFYNNEISEKSEIFDDQFSVERPDGSNFTLKIRSTKLEDSAMYFCASSAFRDRGLEQETQYFGPGTRLLVL.